The sample holds a few counts of the clone carrying this TCR beta chain. As originally analysed: Using reference gene primer amplification, nucleated cell counts were estimated. TCRdb keeps only in-frame clones here, not all; method: immunoSEQ multiplex PCR. That table furnishes V, J and clone size, whereas the DNA furnished D and trimming. The table includes around 80,000 clones, 80% to 90% detected once. The data were taken from a study of blood T cell repertoires in COVID-19. The overall study: There were acute and convalescent COVID-19 samples, and they came from the United States, Italy and Spain. Nucleic acid was either cDNA or gDNA, and it came from T cells, B-cell-depleted T cells, or PBMCs.

Germline V gene data show CDR1 as SGDLS and CDR2 as YYNGEE. V was trimmed by 0 bases and J by 0 bases, leaving 11 bases between them. The CDR3 totals 16 residues. Sequencing was performed on peripheral blood. The rearrangement links TRBV9 to TRBJ2-3, with a tentative D call TRBD2 (6 bases). This TCR came from a woman aged 80 or over with active or convalescent COVID-19. CDR3 bases: TGTGCCAGCAGCGTAGGCGTTAGCGGAAGCACAGATACGCAGTATTTT. Translated: CASSVGVSGSTDTQYF.